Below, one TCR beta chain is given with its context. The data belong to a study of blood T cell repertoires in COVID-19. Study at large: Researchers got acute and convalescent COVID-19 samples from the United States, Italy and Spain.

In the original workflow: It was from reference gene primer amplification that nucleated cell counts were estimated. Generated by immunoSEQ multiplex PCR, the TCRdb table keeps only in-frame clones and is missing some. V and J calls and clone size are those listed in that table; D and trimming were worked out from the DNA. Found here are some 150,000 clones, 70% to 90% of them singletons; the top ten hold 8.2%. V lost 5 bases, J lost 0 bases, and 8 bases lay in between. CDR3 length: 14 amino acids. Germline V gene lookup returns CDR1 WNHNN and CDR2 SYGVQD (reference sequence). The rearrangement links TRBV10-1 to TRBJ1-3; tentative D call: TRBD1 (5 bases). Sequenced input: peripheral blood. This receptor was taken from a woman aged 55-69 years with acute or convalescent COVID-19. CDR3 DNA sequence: TGCGCCAGCAGTCCAGGGTCCTCTGGAAACACCATATATTTT. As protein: CASSPGSSGNTIYF.